The entry that follows covers one T cell receptor (beta chain) sequence. Antigen specificity is unknown. The data were obtained in a study of cytomegalovirus exposure and HLA in healthy donors. Overall study results and limits: The study recorded more than 150 TCR beta chains that were cytomegalovirus-associated. Accurate predictions that matched the HLA-A and HLA-B alleles of most subjects were reportedly made from TCR beta sequences.

Use of 60 Vbeta and 13 Jbeta primers characterized the PCR. Data came from immunoSEQ multiplex PCR; TCRdb stores just in-frame clones and leaves some out. The profile shows 95,000 to 150,000 clones, around 67% of them singletons. The V gene end was trimmed by 2 bases and the J gene end by 5 bases; junction bases not matched to a gene: 7. Germline-derived CDR1 and CDR2 are LNHNV and YYDKDF (reference sequence). The CDR3 is 15 amino acids. The source of this sequence is a man between 60 and 75 years old in good health and CMV-seropositive. The material sequenced was PBMCs. The chain has TRBV15 and TRBJ2-5; TRBD1 matches at 8 bases. The CDR3 DNA is TGTGCCACCAGCAGACCAACAGGGGGGCGGGAGACCCAGTACTTC. It is translated as CATSRPTGGRETQYF.